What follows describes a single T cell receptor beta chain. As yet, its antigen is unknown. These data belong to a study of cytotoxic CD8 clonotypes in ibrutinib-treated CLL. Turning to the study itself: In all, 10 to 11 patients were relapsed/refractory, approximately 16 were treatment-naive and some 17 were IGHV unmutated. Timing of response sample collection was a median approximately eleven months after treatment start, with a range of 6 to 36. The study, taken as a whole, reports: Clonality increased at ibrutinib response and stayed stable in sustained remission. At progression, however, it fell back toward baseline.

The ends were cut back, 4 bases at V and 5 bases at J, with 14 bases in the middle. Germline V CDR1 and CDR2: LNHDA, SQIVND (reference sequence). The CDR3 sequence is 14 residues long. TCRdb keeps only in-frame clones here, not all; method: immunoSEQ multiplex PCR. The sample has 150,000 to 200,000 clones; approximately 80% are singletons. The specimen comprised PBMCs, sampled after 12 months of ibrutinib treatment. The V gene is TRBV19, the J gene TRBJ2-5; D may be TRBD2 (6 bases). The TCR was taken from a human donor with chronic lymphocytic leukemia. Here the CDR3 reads CASSKRGLEETQYF. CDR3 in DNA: TGTGCCAGTAGTAAACGGGGACTCGAGGAGACCCAGTACTTC. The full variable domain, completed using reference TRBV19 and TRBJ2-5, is DGGITQSPKYLFRKEGQNVTLSCEQNLNHDAMYWYRQDPGQGLRLIYYSQIVNDFQKGDIAEGYSVSREKKESFPLTVTSAQKNPTAFYLCASSKRGLEETQYFGPGTRLLVL.